This T cell receptor (beta chain) appears in the sequencing data of a study of blood T cell repertoires in COVID-19. Study overall: The samples span acute and convalescent COVID-19 from the United States, Italy and Spain. The cDNA or gDNA used as material had been derived from T cells, B-cell-depleted T cells, or PBMCs.

Sequencing used immunoSEQ multiplex PCR; TCRdb keeps in-frame clones, though not all of them. The data show roughly 250,000 clones, 65% to 90% seen once. This clonotype was obtained from a woman older than 75 with active or convalescent COVID-19. Source material: peripheral blood.

The CDR3: CATSDPGQPSGQPQHF. CDR3 DNA sequence: TGTGCCACCAGTGACCCGGGACAGCCTTCGGGTCAGCCCCAGCATTTT. J is TRBJ1-5 and V is TRBV24-1; 7 bases match TRBD1. This CDR3 contains 16 residues. Germline V gene data show CDR1 as KGHDR and CDR2 as SFDVKD. V lost 4 bases to trimming and J lost 6 bases; unmatched junction nucleotides: 11.